This TCR beta chain was obtained from a study of blood T cell repertoires in COVID-19. This clone was found a few times. In the authors' methods: Amplified reference gene primers provided the basis for estimating nucleated cell counts. Sequencing used immunoSEQ multiplex PCR; TCRdb keeps in-frame clones, though not all of them. V and J calls and clone size follow that table, whereas D and trimming were derived from the DNA. The sample has about 270,000 clones, roughly 91% seen once. The CDR3 is 15 amino acids. The ends were cut back, 2 bases at V and 2 bases at J, with 12 bases in the middle. Per the germline V gene, CDR1 is MNHEY and CDR2 is SVGEGT.

V gene TRBV6-2 or TRBV6-3 combines with J gene TRBJ1-1; D is unclear. This TCR came from a woman in her sixties or seventies in a cohort exposed to, infected with or recovered from COVID-19 (not recorded which). The sequenced sample was PBMCs or T cells enriched from blood (not recorded which). The CDR3 nucleotides read TGTGCCAGCAGTTACGGACTGGGAGGAAACACTGAAGCTTTCTTT. Its protein is CASSYGLGGNTEAFF.